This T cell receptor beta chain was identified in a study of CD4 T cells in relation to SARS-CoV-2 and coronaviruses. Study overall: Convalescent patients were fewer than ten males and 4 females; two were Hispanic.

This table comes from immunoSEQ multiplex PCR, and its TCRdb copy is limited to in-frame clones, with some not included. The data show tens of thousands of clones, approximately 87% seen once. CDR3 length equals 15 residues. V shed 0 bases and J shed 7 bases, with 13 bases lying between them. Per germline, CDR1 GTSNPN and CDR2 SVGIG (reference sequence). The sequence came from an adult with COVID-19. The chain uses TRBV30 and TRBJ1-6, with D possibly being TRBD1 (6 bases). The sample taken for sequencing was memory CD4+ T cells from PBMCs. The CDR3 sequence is CAWSVSGARNSPLHF. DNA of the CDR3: TGTGCCTGGAGTGTTTCAGGGGCTCGGAATTCACCCCTCCACTTT.